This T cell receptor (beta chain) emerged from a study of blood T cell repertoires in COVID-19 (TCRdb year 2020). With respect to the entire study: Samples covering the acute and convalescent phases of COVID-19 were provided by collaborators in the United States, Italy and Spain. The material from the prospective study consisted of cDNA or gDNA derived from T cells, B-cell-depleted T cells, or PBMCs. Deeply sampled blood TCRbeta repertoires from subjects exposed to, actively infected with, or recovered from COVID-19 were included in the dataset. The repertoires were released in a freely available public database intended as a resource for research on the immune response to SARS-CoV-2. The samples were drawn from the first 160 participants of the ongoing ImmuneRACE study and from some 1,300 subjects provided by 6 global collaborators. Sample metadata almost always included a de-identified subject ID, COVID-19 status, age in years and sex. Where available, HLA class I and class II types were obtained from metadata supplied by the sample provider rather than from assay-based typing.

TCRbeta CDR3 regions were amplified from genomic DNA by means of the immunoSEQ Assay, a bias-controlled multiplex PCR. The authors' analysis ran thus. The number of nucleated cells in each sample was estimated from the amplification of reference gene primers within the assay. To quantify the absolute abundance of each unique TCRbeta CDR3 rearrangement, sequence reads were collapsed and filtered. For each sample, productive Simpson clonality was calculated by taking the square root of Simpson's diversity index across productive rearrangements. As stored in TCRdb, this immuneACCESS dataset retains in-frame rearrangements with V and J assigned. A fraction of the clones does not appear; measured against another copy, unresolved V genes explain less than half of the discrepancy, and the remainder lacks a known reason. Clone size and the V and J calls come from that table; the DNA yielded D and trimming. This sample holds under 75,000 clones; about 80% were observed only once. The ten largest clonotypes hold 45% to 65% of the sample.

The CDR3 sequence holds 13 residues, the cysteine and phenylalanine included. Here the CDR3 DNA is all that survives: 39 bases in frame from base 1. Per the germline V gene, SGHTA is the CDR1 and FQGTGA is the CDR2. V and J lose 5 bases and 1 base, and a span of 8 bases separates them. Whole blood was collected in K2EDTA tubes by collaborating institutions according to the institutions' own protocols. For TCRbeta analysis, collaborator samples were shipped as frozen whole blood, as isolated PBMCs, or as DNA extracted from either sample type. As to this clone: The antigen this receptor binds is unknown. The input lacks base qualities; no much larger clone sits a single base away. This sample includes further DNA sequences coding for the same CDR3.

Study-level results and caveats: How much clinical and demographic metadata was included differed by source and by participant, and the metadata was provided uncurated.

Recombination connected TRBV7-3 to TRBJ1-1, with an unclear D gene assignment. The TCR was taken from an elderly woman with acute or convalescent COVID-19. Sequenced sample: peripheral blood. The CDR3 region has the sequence CASSLRENTEAFF. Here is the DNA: TGTGCCAGCAGCCTGAGGGAGAACACTGAAGCTTTCTTT.